This T cell receptor beta chain was recovered during a study of T cells in Graves' hyperthyroidism and ophthalmopathy. Background on the study: Before treatment of any kind, peripheral blood was taken at initial diagnosis. Study outcomes and limitations: Before onset, ophthalmopathy was predicted by the model a median roughly 6.8 months earlier.

RNA transcripts served as the template for amplifying TCR beta CDR3 regions. RT-PCR in the first round (using the HTBI primer set) targeted the TCR CDR3. TCRdb re-called the multiplex PCR reads with MiXCR, one entry per CDR3 protein. The table lists about 410,000 distinct CDR3 sequences, roughly 14% of them singletons, with over 10% in the top ten. There are many counts of this clonotype. The antigen is undetermined. Deletions cut 5 bases from V and 4 bases from J, with 11 bases between. The CDR3 consists of 14 residues. CDR1 and CDR2 (germline): SGHNT, YENEEA. Uncontrolled infection, other autoimmune disease, pregnancy or lactation led to exclusion. The PBMCs studied were ones that came from about 10 ml fresh peripheral blood.

This clonotype was obtained from a man between 18 and 35 years old with Graves' ophthalmopathy. What was sequenced was blood. The chain carries TRBV11-3 and TRBJ2-2, with D maybe TRBD2 (6 bases). The CDR3 region is CASSAIAVTGELFF. For the CDR3, the DNA is TGTGCCAGCAGCGCTATAGCGGTCACCGGGGAGCTGTTTTTT. Full variable domain (outside the CDR3, taken from reference TRBV11-3 and TRBJ2-2): EAGVVQSPRYKIIEKKQPVAFWCNPISGHNTLYWYLQNLGQGPELLIRYENEEAVDDSQLPKDRFSAERLKGVDSTLKIQPAELGDSAVYLCASSAIAVTGELFFGEGSRLTVL.